These 18 T cell receptor beta chains originate from one sample sequenced in a study of blood T cell repertoires in COVID-19. Sequenced by immunoSEQ multiplex PCR; TCRdb stores in-frame clones only, minus some. The table has 140,000 to 150,000 clones, approximately 78% seen once. Sequenced sample: peripheral blood. The receptors stem from a human donor with acute or convalescent COVID-19. The donor label of this sample is uncertain.

Comment on this clone: Mismatch with germline at one junction end may stem from a read error. The chain links TRBV10-2 to TRBJ1-1; D remains ambiguous. The CDR3 covers 12 residues. Germline CDR1 WSHSY, CDR2 SAAADI. The CDR3 is CASSNPRGDEGF. CDR3 nucleotide sequence: TGCGCCAGCAGTAATCCTCGGGGTGACGAAGGATTT.

This chain uses TRBV3-1 (or the pseudogene TRBV3-2) with TRBJ1-1; the D gene is possibly TRBD1 (6 bases). V lost 6 bases, J lost 1 base, and 15 bases lay in between. The CDR3 consists of 15 residues. CDR1 is LGHDT and CDR2 is YNNKEL in the germline V gene (reference sequence). CDR3 amino acids: CASSNLGHTNTEAFF. The DNA for the CDR3 is TGTGCCAGCAGTAACCTGGGACATACGAACACTGAAGCTTTCTTT.

V is TRBV11-1 and J is TRBJ1-1, with TRBD1 matching 9 bases. The CDR3 length is 13 residues. V was pared by 5 bases and J by 3 bases, with 1 base of the junction left unmatched. Germline values: CDR1 SGHAT, CDR2 FQDESV (reference sequence). CDR3 in amino acids: CASSRTGDTEAFF. The CDR3 region has the DNA TGTGCCAGCAGCAGGACAGGGGACACTGAAGCTTTCTTT.

The rearrangement joins TRBV6-5 to TRBJ1-4; tentatively, D is TRBD1 (5 bases). The V end was cut by 6 bases, the J end by 8 bases, with 16 bases between. The CDR3 runs to 14 residues. CDR1 MNHEY and CDR2 SVGAGI come from the germline V gene. The CDR3 coding sequence is TGTGCCAGCAGGGACGGGGGGGTCCGGGAAAAACTGTTTTTT. This codes for CASRDGGVREKLFF.

This clone occurred once. This chain links TRBV7-2 with TRBJ2-7; 7 bases line up with TRBD1. Per germline, CDR1 SGHTA and CDR2 FQGNSA. The CDR3 runs to 13 residues. The ends lost 5 bases at V and 6 bases at J; junction bases unmatched: 7. The CDR3 DNA sequence: TGTGCCAGCAGCCCCTCCGACAGGGCCGAGCAGTACTTC. The encoded protein is CASSPSDRAEQYF. Using reference TRBV7-2 and TRBJ2-7 for the parts outside the CDR3, the full variable domain is GAGVSQSPSNKVTEKGKDVELRCDPISGHTALYWYRQSLGQGLEFLIYFQGNSAPDKSGLPSDRFSAERTGGSVSTLTIQRTQQEDSAVYLCASSPSDRAEQYFGPGTRLTVT.

This clone was seen only once. The rearrangement links TRBV30 to TRBJ2-5, with 9 bases that match TRBD1. Germline V lookup: CDR1 GTSNPN, CDR2 SVGIG (reference sequence). The CDR3 loop spans 13 amino acids. V dropped 2 bases and J dropped 9; count of bases not matched to a gene: 7. The CDR3 coding sequence is TGTGCCTGGAGTAGGGGGACAGGGAAGCCCCAGTACTTC. Its protein product is CAWSRGTGKPQYF.

The chain joins TRBV14 to TRBJ2-7; 8 nucleotides agree with TRBD2. The ends lost 0 bases at V and 4 bases at J; junction bases unmatched: 5. Germline V gene lookup returns CDR1 SGHDN and CDR2 FVKESK. CDR3 length: 15 amino acids. CDR3 sequence: CASSQERGAKYEQYF. In nucleotides, the CDR3 is TGTGCCAGCAGCCAAGAGCGGGGGGCCAAATACGAGCAGTACTTC.

The rearrangement links TRBV30 to TRBJ1-2, with a tentative D call TRBD1 (6 bases). The CDR3 consists of 12 residues. From germline, CDR1 is GTSNPN and CDR2 SVGIG (reference sequence). The V end lost 5 bases, the J end lost 2 bases, and 9 bases lay between the germline ends. CDR3 sequence reads: CAWGTQNYGYTF. The CDR3 DNA sequence: TGTGCCTGGGGGACACAGAACTATGGCTACACCTTC.

The chain links TRBV27 to TRBJ2-5; a possible D gene is TRBD1 (6 bases). CDR1 is MNHEY, CDR2 SMNVEV, per germline (reference sequence). The CDR3 loop spans 13 amino acids. Trimming removed 4 bases from V and 1 base from J, with 7 bases in between. This CDR3 reads CASSWDIQETQYF. The CDR3, as DNA: TGTGCCAGCAGTTGGGACATCCAAGAGACCCAGTACTTC.

This chain joins TRBV19 and TRBJ1-6; possibly TRBD1 for D (6 bases). CDR3 size: 16 residues. Per the germline V gene, CDR1 is LNHDA and CDR2 is SQIVND (reference sequence). V lost 3 bases and J 7 bases, leaving 16 bases between the germline ends. This CDR3 reads CASSIFGGQVNSPLHF. The CDR3 DNA sequence: TGTGCCAGTAGTATCTTCGGGGGGCAGGTGAATTCACCCCTCCACTTT.

This clone was picked up one time. The chain uses TRBV30 and TRBJ2-3; D uncertain. The CDR3 covers 12 residues. Germline V gene sequence: CDR1 GTSNPN, CDR2 SVGIG (reference sequence). V lost 2 bases, J lost 2 bases, and 5 bases lay in between. As DNA, the CDR3 is TGTGCCTGGAGTCTCGTCACAGATACGCAGTATTTT. It translates to CAWSLVTDTQYF.

V gene TRBV7-2 combines with J gene TRBJ2-5; 8 positions match TRBD2. The CDR3 totals 15 residues. The V segment lost 0 bases and the J segment 2 bases; nucleotides outside the gene matches: 2. Germline-derived CDR1 and CDR2 are SGHTA and FQGNSA. Here the CDR3 DNA reads TGTGCCAGCAGCTTAGCTAGCGGGGCACAAGAGACCCAGTACTTC. Protein product: CASSLASGAQETQYF.

The V and J genes are TRBV15 and TRBJ2-7, with D uncertain. Deletions cut 0 bases from V and 6 bases from J, with 12 bases between. The germline V gene encodes CDR1 LNHNV and CDR2 YYDKDF (reference sequence). The CDR3 is made up of 14 amino acids. CDR3 in amino acids: CATSRELVFPEQYF. The DNA for the CDR3 is TGTGCCACCAGCAGAGAATTAGTGTTCCCCGAGCAGTACTTC.

The chain couples TRBV6-4 to TRBJ2-1; TRBD2 matches at 14 bases. J was trimmed by 9 bases and V by 4 bases; bases with no gene match: 8. Germline V gene data show CDR1 as MRHNA and CDR2 as SNTAGT. The CDR3 sequence is 16 residues long. The CDR3 is CASSATSGGVLGEQFF. CDR3 DNA sequence: TGTGCCAGCAGTGCGACTAGCGGGGGGGTTCTGGGTGAGCAGTTCTTC.

The chain couples TRBV6-5 to TRBJ1-4; D is possibly TRBD1 (6 bases). Deletions cut 8 bases from V and 4 bases from J, with 14 bases between. The CDR3 has 14 amino acids. Per germline, CDR1 MNHEY and CDR2 SVGAGI. The CDR3 sequence: CASQGLWGNEKLFF. DNA for the CDR3: TGTGCCAGCCAGGGGCTGTGGGGTAATGAAAAACTGTTTTTT.

The genes are TRBV9 and TRBJ1-2; weak D call: TRBD1 (5 bases). Germline CDR1 reads SGDLS; CDR2 reads YYNGEE. With 0 bases removed from V and 4 bases from J, the gap between germline ends came to 13 bases. The CDR3 loop spans 15 amino acids. The CDR3 nucleotides are TGTGCCAGCAGCGTAGGGGAGGGGAGGAGCTATGGCTACACCTTC. Encoded protein: CASSVGEGRSYGYTF.

As DNA, the CDR3 is TGTGCCAGCAGCTTAAGAGGGTGGCAGGAAGGCTACACCTTC. It is translated as CASSLRGWQEGYTF. The rearrangement links TRBV7-2 to TRBJ1-2; D uncertain. V gave up 2 bases and J gave up 8 bases, with 15 bases separating them. CDR1 and CDR2 (germline): SGHTA, FQGNSA. The CDR3 loop spans 14 amino acids.

The chain joins TRBV9 to TRBJ2-3; D not certain. CDR3 length equals 14 residues. Germline V lookup: CDR1 SGDLS, CDR2 YYNGEE. The germline V and J ends were trimmed by 1 base and 0 bases, with 6 bases remaining between them. The CDR3 DNA reads TGTGCCAGCAGCGTACGCCTAAGCACAGATACGCAGTATTTT. Its protein is CASSVRLSTDTQYF.